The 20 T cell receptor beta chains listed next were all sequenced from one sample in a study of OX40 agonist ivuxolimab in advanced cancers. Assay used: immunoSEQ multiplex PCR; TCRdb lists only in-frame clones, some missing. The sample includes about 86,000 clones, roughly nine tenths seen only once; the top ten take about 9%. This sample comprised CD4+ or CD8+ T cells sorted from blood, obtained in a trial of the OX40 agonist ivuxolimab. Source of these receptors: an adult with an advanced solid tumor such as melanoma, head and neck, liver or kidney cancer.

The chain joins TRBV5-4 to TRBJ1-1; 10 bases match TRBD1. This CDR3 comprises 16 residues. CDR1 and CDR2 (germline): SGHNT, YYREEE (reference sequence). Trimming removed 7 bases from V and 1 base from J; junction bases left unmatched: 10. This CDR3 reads CASFPGQGSQNTEAFF. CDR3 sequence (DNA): TGTGCCAGCTTCCCGGGACAGGGGAGTCAGAACACTGAAGCTTTCTTT.

The CDR3 reads CASSPGGRGANVLTF. The CDR3 DNA is TGTGCCAGCAGTCCGGGCGGGCGTGGGGCCAACGTCCTGACTTTC. This rearrangement joins TRBV28 to TRBJ2-6, with a possible D match to TRBD2 (5 bases). With 5 bases removed from V and 3 bases from J, the gap between germline ends came to 11 bases. CDR1 and CDR2 from the germline V gene are MDHEN and SYDVKM. The CDR3 is 15 residues long.

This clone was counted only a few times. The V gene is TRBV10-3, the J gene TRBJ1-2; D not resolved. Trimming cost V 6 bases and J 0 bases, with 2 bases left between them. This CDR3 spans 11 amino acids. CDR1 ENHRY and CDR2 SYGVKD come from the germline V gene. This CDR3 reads CAISTNYGYTF. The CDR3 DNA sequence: TGTGCCATCAGCACTAACTATGGCTACACCTTC.

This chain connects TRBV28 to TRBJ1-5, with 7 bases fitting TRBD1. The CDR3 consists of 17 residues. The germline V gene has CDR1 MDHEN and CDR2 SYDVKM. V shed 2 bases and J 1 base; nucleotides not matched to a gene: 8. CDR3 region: CASSLLFTGVSNQPQHF. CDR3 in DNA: TGTGCCAGCAGTTTACTGTTTACAGGGGTGAGCAATCAGCCCCAGCATTTT.

The CDR3 loop is CASSALEAGGGETQYF. CDR3 bases: TGTGCCAGTAGTGCCCTTGAAGCGGGAGGAGGAGAGACCCAGTACTTC. The chain links TRBV19 to TRBJ2-5; TRBD2 agrees at 9 bases. V shed 5 bases and J 4 bases; nucleotides not matched to a gene: 11. Per germline, CDR1 LNHDA and CDR2 SQIVND (reference sequence). The CDR3 is 16 residues long.

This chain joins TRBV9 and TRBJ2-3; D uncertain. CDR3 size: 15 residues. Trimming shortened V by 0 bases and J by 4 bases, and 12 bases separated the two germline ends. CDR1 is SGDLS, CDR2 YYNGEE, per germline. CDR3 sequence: CASSVDPRFPDTQYF. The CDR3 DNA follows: TGTGCCAGCAGCGTAGATCCCCGGTTCCCAGATACGCAGTATTTT.

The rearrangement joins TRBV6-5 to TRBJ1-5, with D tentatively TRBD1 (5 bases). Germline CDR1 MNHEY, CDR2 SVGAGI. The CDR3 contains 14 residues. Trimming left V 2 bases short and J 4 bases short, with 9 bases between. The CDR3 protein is CASSYGDGNQPQHF. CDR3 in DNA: TGTGCCAGCAGTTACGGGGACGGAAATCAGCCCCAGCATTTT.

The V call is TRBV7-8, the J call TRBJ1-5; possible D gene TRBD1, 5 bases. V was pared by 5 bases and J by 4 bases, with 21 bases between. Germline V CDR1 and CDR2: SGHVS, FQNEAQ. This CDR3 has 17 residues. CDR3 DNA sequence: TGTGCCAGCAGCACGCAAGGGGCCGACGGACGTAATCAGCCCCAGCATTTT. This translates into CASSTQGADGRNQPQHF.

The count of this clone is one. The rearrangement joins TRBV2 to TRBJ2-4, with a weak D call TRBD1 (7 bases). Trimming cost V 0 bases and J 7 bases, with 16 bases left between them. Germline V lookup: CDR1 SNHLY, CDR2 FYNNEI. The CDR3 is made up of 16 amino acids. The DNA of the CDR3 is TGTGCCAGCAGTGAAGCGGGGGGACAGCCTCAGAACATTCAGTACTTC. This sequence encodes CASSEAGGQPQNIQYF.

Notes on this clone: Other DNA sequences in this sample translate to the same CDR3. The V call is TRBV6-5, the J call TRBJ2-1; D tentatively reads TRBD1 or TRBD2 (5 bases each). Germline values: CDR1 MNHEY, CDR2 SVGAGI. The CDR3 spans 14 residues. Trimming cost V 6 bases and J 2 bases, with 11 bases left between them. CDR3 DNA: TGTGCCAGCAGCTCTCTGGGGGCCTACAATGAGCAGTTCTTC. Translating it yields CASSSLGAYNEQFF.

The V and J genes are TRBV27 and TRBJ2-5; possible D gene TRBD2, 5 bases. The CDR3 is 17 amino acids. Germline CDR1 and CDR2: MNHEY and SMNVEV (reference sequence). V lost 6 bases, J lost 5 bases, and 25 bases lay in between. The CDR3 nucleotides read TGTGCCAGCAGCGCCCGGGGTGTAGGTCTGTCGGTGGAGACCCAGTACTTC. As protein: CASSARGVGLSVETQYF.

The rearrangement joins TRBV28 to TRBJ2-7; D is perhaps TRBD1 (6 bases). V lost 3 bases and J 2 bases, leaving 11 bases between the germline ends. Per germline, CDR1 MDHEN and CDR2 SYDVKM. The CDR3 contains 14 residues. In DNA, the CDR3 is TGTGCCAGCAGTTTCCGGGACAATCCCTACGAGCAGTACTTC. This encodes CASSFRDNPYEQYF.

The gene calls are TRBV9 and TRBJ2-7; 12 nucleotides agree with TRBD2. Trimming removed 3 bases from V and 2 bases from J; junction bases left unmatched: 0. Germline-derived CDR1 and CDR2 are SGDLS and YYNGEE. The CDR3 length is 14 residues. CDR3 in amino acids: CASSGTSGTYEQYF. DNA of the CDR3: TGTGCCAGCAGCGGGACTAGCGGGACCTACGAGCAGTACTTC.

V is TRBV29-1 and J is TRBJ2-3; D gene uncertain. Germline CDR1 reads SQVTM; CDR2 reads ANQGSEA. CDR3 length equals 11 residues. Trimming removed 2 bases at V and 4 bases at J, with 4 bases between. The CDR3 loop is CSVELPDTQYF. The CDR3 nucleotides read TGCAGCGTTGAATTGCCAGATACGCAGTATTTT.

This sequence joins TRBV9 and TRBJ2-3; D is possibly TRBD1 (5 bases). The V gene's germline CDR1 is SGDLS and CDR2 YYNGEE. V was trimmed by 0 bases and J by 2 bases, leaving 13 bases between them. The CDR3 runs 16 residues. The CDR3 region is CASSVESGHITDTQYF. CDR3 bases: TGTGCCAGCAGCGTAGAGTCCGGACACATCACAGATACGCAGTATTTT.

CDR3 in amino acids: CASWGGQLNTEAFF. The CDR3 DNA is TGTGCCAGCTGGGGAGGACAGCTGAACACTGAAGCTTTCTTT. The chain combines TRBV6-1 with TRBJ1-1, with D maybe TRBD1 (6 bases). Trimming cost V 8 bases and J 0 bases, with 13 bases left between them. The CDR3 extends over 14 amino acids. Germline values: CDR1 MNHNS, CDR2 SASEGT.

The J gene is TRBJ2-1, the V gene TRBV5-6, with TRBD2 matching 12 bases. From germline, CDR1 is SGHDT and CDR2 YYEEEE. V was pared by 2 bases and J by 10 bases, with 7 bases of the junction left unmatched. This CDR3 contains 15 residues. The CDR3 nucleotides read TGTGCCAGCAGCTTTATGGCTAGCGGGAGGGACGAGCAGTTCTTC. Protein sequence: CASSFMASGRDEQFF.

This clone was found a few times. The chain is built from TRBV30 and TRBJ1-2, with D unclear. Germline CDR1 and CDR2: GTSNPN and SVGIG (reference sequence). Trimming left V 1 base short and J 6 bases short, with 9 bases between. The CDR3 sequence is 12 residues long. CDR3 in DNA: TGTGCCTGGAGTGCTAACAGAGATGGCTACACCTTC. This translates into CAWSANRDGYTF.

CDR3 sequence: CASSLTGSVTEQYF. CDR3 bases: TGTGCCAGCAGCCTAACAGGGTCTGTTACCGAGCAGTACTTC. The J gene is TRBJ2-7, the V gene TRBV14; TRBD1 is a possible D gene (6 bases). Germline loops: CDR1 SGHDN, CDR2 FVKESK. V lost 4 bases and J lost 6, with 16 bases in between. This CDR3 comprises 14 residues.

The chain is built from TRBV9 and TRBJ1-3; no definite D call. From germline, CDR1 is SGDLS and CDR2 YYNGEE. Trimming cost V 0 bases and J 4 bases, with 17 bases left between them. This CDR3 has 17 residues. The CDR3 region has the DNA TGTGCCAGCAGCGTAGGGATTTGGTCGGCGGTGGGAAACACCATATATTTT. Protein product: CASSVGIWSAVGNTIYF.